Sequencing of this T cell receptor (beta chain) was carried out in a study of PD-1 blockade in classical Hodgkin lymphoma (dated by TCRdb to 2019 to 2021). Background for the entire study: The study used TCR beta sequencing and CyTOF to define a peripheral blood immune signature of response to PD-1 blockade in classical Hodgkin lymphoma. What the research found in general, with its limitations: Baseline TCR diversity was reported to be lower in newly diagnosed patients than in healthy donors, and even lower in relapsed/refractory patients. The study was limited to a single clinical trial cohort, and causes of repertoire differences, possibly disease activity or prior therapy, remained undefined.

The sample's time point, from its label and the paper: newly diagnosed, previously untreated cHL patient sample. PBMCs from patients with newly diagnosed, previously untreated classical Hodgkin lymphoma were sequenced as a comparison group for the relapsed/refractory trial patients. Peripheral blood was collected in 8 mL Vacutainer Cell Preparation Tubes, from which PBMCs were isolated by centrifugation and then cryopreserved. Turning to this clone: No antigen is known for it. Base qualities were left out, and no much larger clone turns up one base away.

The junction carries 13 bases between V and J, which are trimmed by 4 bases and 6 bases respectively. CDR1 is given as WNHNN and CDR2 as SYGVQD, both from the germline V gene (reference sequence). The CDR3 runs 14 amino acids, cysteine and phenylalanine included. Solely the CDR3 DNA is kept, with 42 bases framed from the first base. The Qiagen DNeasy kit was used to extract genomic DNA both from unsorted PBMCs and from the negatively selected CD4+ and CD8+ fractions. Amplification of TCR beta CDR3 regions was done by immunoSEQ multiplex PCR with primers that anneal to V and J segments. Amplification bias was minimized using a synthetic immune receptor repertoire, and residual bias was removed computationally after sequencing. On the authors' methods: Custom Python scripts were used to quantify repertoire diversity as the Shannon entropy index. Unsorted, CD4+ and CD8+ repertoires were examined separately, except in combined analyses, for which CD4+ and CD8+ sequences were merged in silico. The source is immuneACCESS, and TCRdb retained only in-frame sequences with V and J called. Part of the clones is not carried over; for the studies checked, unresolved V genes explain less than half of this, and the remainder is unexplained. V and J calls and clone size are those listed in that table; D and trimming were worked out from the DNA. The sample includes about 17,000 clones, with 80% to 95% observed a single time. The top ten clonotypes cover around 7% of the sample.

Input material: peripheral blood mononuclear cells (PBMCs). The clonotype was recovered from a human donor with classical Hodgkin lymphoma. The chain uses TRBV10-1 and TRBJ1-5; the D gene remains uncertain. The CDR3 protein is CASSASHESQPQHF. The DNA sequence reads TGCGCCAGCAGTGCCTCACACGAGTCTCAGCCCCAGCATTTT.